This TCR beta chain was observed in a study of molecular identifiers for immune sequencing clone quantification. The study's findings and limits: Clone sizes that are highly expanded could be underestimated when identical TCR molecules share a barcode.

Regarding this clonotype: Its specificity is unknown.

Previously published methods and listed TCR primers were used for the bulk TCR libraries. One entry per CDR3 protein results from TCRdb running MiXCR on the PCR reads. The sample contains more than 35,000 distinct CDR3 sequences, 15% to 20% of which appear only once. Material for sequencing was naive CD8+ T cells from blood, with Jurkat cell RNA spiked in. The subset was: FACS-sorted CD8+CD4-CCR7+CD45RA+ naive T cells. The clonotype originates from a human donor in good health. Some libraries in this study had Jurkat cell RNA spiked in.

The CDR3 DNA follows: TGTGCCTGGATCAATGTAATGAACACTGAAGCTTTCTTT. Protein sequence: CAWINVMNTEAFF. The chain joins TRBV30 to TRBJ1-1; the D is unclear. CDR1 GTSNPN and CDR2 SVGIG come from the germline V gene (reference sequence). This CDR3 is built from 13 residues. Trimming left V 4 bases short and J 0 bases short, with 9 bases between.